This T cell receptor (beta chain) was sequenced for a study of shared clonotypes between healthy human individuals. Sorted subsets were amplified in replicate PCRs using 150 to 250 ng DNA, roughly 30,000 T cell genomes. Libraries were prepared by immunoSEQ multiplex PCR; TCRdb keeps only in-frame clonotypes and omits some of them. The sample holds under 1 million clones, 90% to 98% seen once. Study observations and caveats: Clonotype sharing among the donors was expected to vary with sequencing depth. The donor pool, a small one, limited the genetic and exposure-history diversity represented.

Germline V gene data show CDR1 as MGHDK and CDR2 as SYGVNS. Unmatched junction bases numbered 6, after V lost 3 bases and J lost 8 bases. CDR3 size: 14 residues. It was CD45RO-negative cells, positively selected for CCR7, that made up naive CD8 cells, with terminally differentiated effector memory CD45RA+ cells excluded. Nashville, Tennessee was home to all donors, each a Caucasian adult. Remarks on this clone: Its antigen is still unknown.

What was sequenced was naive CD8+ T cells sorted from blood. The V and J genes are TRBV25-1 and TRBJ2-1, with TRBD2 identical over 8 bases. This clonotype originated in a man aged 25-45 years in good health. CDR3 residues: CASSDSGMSHEQFF. The CDR3 DNA reads TGTGCCAGCAGTGATAGCGGGATGTCTCATGAGCAGTTCTTC.